One and the same sample provided the 31 T cell receptor beta chains below, sequenced in a study of identical twins. TCRdb redid the calling of the 5' RACE reads with MiXCR, one entry per CDR3 protein. The sample shows 270,000 or so distinct CDR3 sequences, about 8% of them seen only once. Separately, the same data were catalogued under a study of yellow fever vaccine responses in identical twins.

Sequenced sample: CD8+ T cells sorted from blood. The receptors were sampled from a young woman in good health.

The table lists this clonotype with many counts. CDR3 sequence: CSASDRGLSYEQYF. DNA for the CDR3: TGCAGTGCTTCGGACAGGGGACTATCCTACGAGCAGTACTTC. This chain uses TRBV20-1 with TRBJ2-7, with 9 bases identical to TRBD1. The CDR3 is made up of 14 amino acids. V trimming: 5 bases; J trimming: 1 base; junction bases outside the gene matches: 6. Germline V gives CDR1 DFQATT, CDR2 SNEGSKA (reference sequence).

The rearrangement joins TRBV7-9 to TRBJ2-7; TRBD2 agrees at 8 bases. This CDR3 contains 17 residues. The germline gives CDR1 SEHNR, CDR2 FQNEAQ (reference sequence). J gave up 4 bases and V 0 bases, and 11 bases lay outside the gene matches. The CDR3 coding sequence is TGTGCCAGCAGCTTAGCCGATCTAGGACTAGCACAGTACGAGCAGTACTTC. It translates to CASSLADLGLAQYEQYF.

This clonotype was seen a single time. The chain employs TRBV2 and TRBJ2-4, with a tentative D call TRBD2 (7 bases). The CDR3 runs 16 residues. Between the trimmed V and J ends, which lost 7 bases and 0 bases, there was a span of 16 bases. Germline V gives CDR1 SNHLY, CDR2 FYNNEI. The CDR3 bases are TGTGCCAGCACCGAAGGGGGGGGACTAGCCAAAAACATTCAGTACTTC. Protein: CASTEGGGLAKNIQYF.

The chain couples TRBV11-2 to TRBJ2-7; TRBD2 might be the D (6 bases). The CDR3 covers 15 residues. The V end was cut by 3 bases, the J end by 3 bases, with 15 bases between. Germline V CDR1 and CDR2: SGHAT, FQNNGV. The CDR3 here is CASSFRTGEHYEQYF. Here the CDR3 DNA reads TGTGCCAGCAGCTTCCGGACGGGGGAGCACTACGAGCAGTACTTC.

The table lists this clonotype with a few counts. The chain links TRBV3-1 to TRBJ1-4; D possibly corresponds to TRBD1 (6 bases). The germline V gene encodes CDR1 LGHDT and CDR2 YNNKEL (reference sequence). V was cut by 0 bases and J by 8 bases, with 13 bases left in between. This CDR3 has 15 amino acids. The CDR3 nucleotides read TGTGCCAGCAGCCAAGATGGGGGGGCGCACGAAAAACTGTTTTTT. This codes for CASSQDGGAHEKLFF.

In its sample, this clonotype was seen a few times. V and J are TRBV29-1 and TRBJ2-7, with D hard to call. Germline CDR1 reads SQVTM; CDR2 reads ANQGSEA. The CDR3 extends over 12 amino acids. The V and J ends lost 5 bases and 5 bases respectively, with 13 bases between them. The CDR3 bases are TGCAGCGTTTCTACAGTCGCCCACGAGCAGTACTTC. Translated, it gives CSVSTVAHEQYF.

This clonotype was recorded at least ten times. This chain joins TRBV3-1 and TRBJ2-5; D may be TRBD2 (5 bases). This CDR3 region has 14 residues. CDR1 is LGHDT and CDR2 is YNNKEL in the germline V gene (reference sequence). V was cut by 1 base and J by 0 bases, with 6 bases left in between. The CDR3 reads CASSQAADQETQYF. CDR3 in DNA: TGTGCCAGCAGCCAAGCAGCGGACCAAGAGACCCAGTACTTC.

This clonotype came up a few times. The chain uses TRBV7-2 and TRBJ2-3; TRBD1 matches 11 bases. The CDR3 sequence is 15 residues long. The trim removed 5 bases at V and 5 bases at J, leaving 6 bases unmatched. Germline CDR1 is SGHTA and CDR2 is FQGNSA. CDR3 bases: TGTGCCAGCAGCCCTGGGACAGGGGGGCGAGATACGCAGTATTTT. Its translation is CASSPGTGGRDTQYF.

This clonotype has more than one count but fewer than ten. Here the CDR3 DNA reads TGCAGCGGGACTAACGCGAACACCGGGGAGCTGTTTTTT. Translated: CSGTNANTGELFF. The V gene is TRBV29-1, the J gene TRBJ2-2; D is perhaps TRBD2 (6 bases). The CDR3 loop spans 13 amino acids. V was pared by 7 bases and J by 0 bases, with 9 bases between. CDR1 SQVTM and CDR2 ANQGSEA come from the germline V gene.

This clonotype came up many times. The rearrangement joins TRBV6-5 to TRBJ2-3; 7 bases are a match to TRBD2. The trim removed 0 bases at V and 5 bases at J, leaving 14 bases unmatched. Germline CDR1 MNHEY, CDR2 SVGAGI. The CDR3 is made up of 18 amino acids. The CDR3 nucleotides are TGTGCCAGCAGTTACTCCCGGGGGAGGGAGAGTATCGGAGATACGCAGTATTTT. It encodes CASSYSRGRESIGDTQYF.

This clonotype was found a few times. This chain uses TRBV7-3 with TRBJ1-2; TRBD1 aligns across 7 bases. Trimming removed 5 bases from V and 3 bases from J; junction bases left unmatched: 6. Germline assignment: CDR1 SGHTA and CDR2 FQGTGA. The CDR3 length is 14 residues. Here the CDR3 reads CASSRTGADYGYTF. CDR3 nucleotide sequence: TGTGCCAGCAGCCGAACAGGGGCGGACTATGGCTACACCTTC. Supplemented by reference TRBV7-3 and TRBJ1-2, the full variable domain reads GAGVSQTPSNKVTEKGKYVELRCDPISGHTALYWYRQSLGQGPEFLIYFQGTGAADDSGLPNDRFFAVRPEGSVSTLKIQRTERGDSAVYLCASSRTGADYGYTFGSGTRLTVV.

This clonotype has ten or more counts. The genes are TRBV7-9 and TRBJ2-7; D perhaps matches TRBD2 (6 bases). Germline-derived CDR1 and CDR2 are SEHNR and FQNEAQ (reference sequence). The V gene lost 8 bases and the J gene lost 7 bases, with 18 bases spanning the gap. The CDR3 loop spans 13 amino acids. The CDR3 DNA follows: TGTGCCAGCTCGGGCCCCCCGGGGGAGGAGCAGTACTTC. It encodes CASSGPPGEEQYF. Filled out from reference TRBV7-9 and TRBJ2-7, the complete variable domain reads DTGVSQNPRHKITKRGQNVTFRCDPISEHNRLYWYRQTLGQGPEFLTYFQNEAQLEKSRLLSDRFSAERPKGSFSTLEIQRTEQGDSAMYLCASSGPPGEEQYFGPGTRLTVT.

The gene calls are TRBV29-1 and TRBJ2-1; no definite D call. Trimming took off 1 base at V and 1 base at J, with 8 bases between the two ends. The V gene's germline CDR1 is SQVTM and CDR2 ANQGSEA. There are 14 residues in the CDR3. As DNA, the CDR3 is TGCAGCGTTGAAGGTCTAGGGTCCTACAATGAGCAGTTCTTC. Amino acids: CSVEGLGSYNEQFF.

This clonotype came up a few times. V usage is TRBV20-1 and J usage is TRBJ2-7; D remains ambiguous. V was clipped by 0 bases and J by 1 base, with 10 bases between them. Germline lookup yields CDR1 DFQATT and CDR2 SNEGSKA (reference sequence). CDR3 length equals 14 residues. CDR3 nucleotides: TGCAGTGCTAGAGATCTTCTGGGTTCCTACGAGCAGTACTTC. This translates into CSARDLLGSYEQYF.

The CDR3 protein is CASATGLSTDTQYF. CDR3 DNA: TGTGCCAGCGCTACAGGCCTAAGCACAGATACGCAGTATTTT. The chain joins TRBV11-2 to TRBJ2-3, with D perhaps TRBD1 (5 bases). Germline CDR1 and CDR2: SGHAT and FQNNGV. The CDR3 is 14 amino acids. With 8 bases removed from V and 0 bases from J, the gap between germline ends came to 12 bases.

In this sample, this clonotype turned up many times. The chain uses TRBV7-8 and TRBJ2-5, with no clear D. The germline V gene encodes CDR1 SGHVS and CDR2 FQNEAQ. Trimming removed 2 bases from V and 2 bases from J, with 15 bases in between. This CDR3 region has 16 residues. CDR3 region: CASSLPLGIIQETQYF. The CDR3 DNA sequence: TGTGCCAGCAGCTTACCCTTGGGGATAATACAAGAGACCCAGTACTTC.

This clonotype was detected ten times or more. The chain couples TRBV9 to TRBJ2-2; D call uncertain. This CDR3 has 13 residues. Germline V gene lookup returns CDR1 SGDLS and CDR2 YYNGEE. The germline V and J ends were trimmed by 9 bases and 0 bases, with 9 bases remaining between them. In nucleotides, the CDR3 is TGTGCCACCCAGGATTCGAACACCGGGGAGCTGTTTTTT. Protein: CATQDSNTGELFF.

The V and J genes are TRBV5-1 and TRBJ2-5, with D tentatively TRBD1 (6 bases). The CDR3 spans 13 residues. V was shortened by 0 bases and J by 5 bases, with 8 bases between the two germline ends. Per the germline V gene, CDR1 is SGHRS and CDR2 is YFSETQ. In DNA, the CDR3 is TGCGCCAGCAGCTTGGAGGGGGTGGAGACCCAGTACTTC. Translating gives CASSLEGVETQYF.

This clonotype has more than one count but fewer than ten. J is TRBJ2-5 and V is TRBV7-8; 8 positions agree with TRBD1. V was pared by 4 bases and J by 4 bases, with 8 bases of the junction left unmatched. CDR3 size: 15 residues. Germline V gene lookup returns CDR1 SGHVS and CDR2 FQNEAQ. In DNA form, the CDR3 reads TGTGCCAGCAGCTCACGGACAGGGATCGTAGAGACCCAGTACTTC. Protein: CASSSRTGIVETQYF.

This clonotype was picked up many times. Here the CDR3 reads CASSYIVGEQFF. CDR3 nucleotides: TGTGCCAGCAGTTACATTGTGGGGGAGCAGTTCTTC. The genes are TRBV6-2 or TRBV6-3 and TRBJ2-1; D is unresolved. Deletions cut 2 bases from V and 10 bases from J, with 9 bases between. Germline CDR1 MNHEY, CDR2 SVGEGT. The CDR3 runs 12 residues.

In this sample, this clonotype turned up many times. The chain joins TRBV5-1 to TRBJ2-7; D might be TRBD1 (5 bases). There are 15 residues in the CDR3. Germline V gene data show CDR1 as SGHRS and CDR2 as YFSETQ. With 3 bases removed from V and 6 bases from J, the gap between germline ends came to 19 bases. CDR3 sequence: CASSYTLQAGAEQYF. For the CDR3, the DNA is TGCGCCAGCAGCTATACCTTACAGGCTGGGGCCGAGCAGTACTTC.

This clonotype was counted many times. The chain joins TRBV4-1 to TRBJ1-6, with a possible D match to TRBD1 (5 bases). Per germline, CDR1 MGHRA and CDR2 YSYEKL. The CDR3 totals 16 residues. The ends were cut back, 4 bases at V and 0 bases at J, with 10 bases in the middle. As DNA, the CDR3 is TGCGCCAGCAGCCCTGGCGACAGCTCCTATAATTCACCCCTCCACTTT. Protein: CASSPGDSSYNSPLHF.

This clonotype was observed a few times. The J gene is TRBJ2-5, the V gene TRBV4-3; D is possibly TRBD1 or TRBD2 (5 bases each). There are 16 residues in the CDR3. Germline V gene data show CDR1 as LGHNA and CDR2 as YSLEER. The ends were cut back, 7 bases at V and 1 base at J, with 19 bases in the middle. Written as DNA, the CDR3 is TGCGCCAGCAAAGGCCGGGACCCCCTTACCCAAGAGACCCAGTACTTC. It codes for CASKGRDPLTQETQYF.

This clonotype came up a few times. The chain combines TRBV20-1 with TRBJ2-3; 12 bases match TRBD2. This CDR3 comprises 16 residues. CDR1 is DFQATT, CDR2 SNEGSKA, per germline (reference sequence). Trimming cost V 2 bases and J 2 bases; bases outside gene matches: 5. The CDR3: CSARKLAGGDTDTQYF. CDR3 nucleotide sequence: TGCAGTGCTAGAAAACTAGCGGGGGGAGACACAGATACGCAGTATTTT.

This clonotype was recorded a few times. V usage is TRBV7-9 and J usage is TRBJ2-7; D may be TRBD1 or TRBD2 (6 bases each). This CDR3 region has 15 residues. Per germline, CDR1 SEHNR and CDR2 FQNEAQ (reference sequence). Deletions cut 1 base from V and 4 bases from J, with 14 bases between. This CDR3 is CASSLESGARYEQYF. The CDR3 nucleotides read TGTGCCAGCAGCTTAGAATCGGGGGCGCGATACGAGCAGTACTTC.

This clonotype was observed at least ten times. The chain combines TRBV10-3 with TRBJ2-3; D gene ambiguous. Trimming removed 4 bases from V and 3 bases from J, with 11 bases in between. The CDR3 length is 14 residues. Germline CDR1 ENHRY, CDR2 SYGVKD. CDR3 in amino acids: CAISVGRETDTQYF. CDR3 DNA sequence: TGTGCCATCAGTGTTGGCAGAGAAACAGATACGCAGTATTTT.

The sample holds many counts of this clonotype. The rearrangement uses TRBV4-2 and TRBJ2-7; D gene uncertain. CDR3 length: 15 residues. Per germline, CDR1 LGHNA and CDR2 YNFKEQ. Trimming stripped 0 bases from V and 5 bases from J, with 14 bases between. DNA for the CDR3: TGTGCCAGCAGCCAAGAGGAAAAGGTTACCGACGAGCAGTACTTC. Its protein is CASSQEEKVTDEQYF.

This clonotype was seen more than once but under ten times. The chain couples TRBV15 to TRBJ1-2; D gene uncertain. Trimming left V 3 bases short and J 5 bases short, with 7 bases between. The germline CDR1 and CDR2 sequences are LNHNV and YYDKDF (reference sequence). The CDR3 length is 12 residues. CDR3 nucleotides: TGTGCCACCAGCAGTTTGGCGTATGGCTACACCTTC. Its translation is CATSSLAYGYTF.

This chain links TRBV28 with TRBJ2-5; D unresolved. The V end was cut by 7 bases, the J end by 4 bases, with 16 bases between. CDR1 is MDHEN, CDR2 SYDVKM, per germline. The CDR3 extends over 14 amino acids. In DNA, the CDR3 is TGTGCCAGCAAAAGAAATTTCGACTCAGAGACCCAGTACTTC. Residues: CASKRNFDSETQYF.

A few counts support this clonotype. The gene calls are TRBV27 and TRBJ2-5, with unresolved D. V gave up 7 bases and J gave up 6 bases, with 9 bases separating them. The germline V gene encodes CDR1 MNHEY and CDR2 SMNVEV (reference sequence). The CDR3 is 11 amino acids. CDR3 nucleotides: TGTGCCAGCACTAAAGATCAGACCCAGTACTTC. This encodes CASTKDQTQYF.

The chain employs TRBV5-1 and TRBJ2-5; TRBD1 is a possible D gene (6 bases). The CDR3 sequence is 15 residues long. Germline lookup yields CDR1 SGHRS and CDR2 YFSETQ. Trimming shortened V by 6 bases and J by 0 bases, and 15 bases separated the two germline ends. The DNA for the CDR3 is TGCGCCAGCACGTCAGGGGACCAACACCAAGAGACCCAGTACTTC. This encodes CASTSGDQHQETQYF.